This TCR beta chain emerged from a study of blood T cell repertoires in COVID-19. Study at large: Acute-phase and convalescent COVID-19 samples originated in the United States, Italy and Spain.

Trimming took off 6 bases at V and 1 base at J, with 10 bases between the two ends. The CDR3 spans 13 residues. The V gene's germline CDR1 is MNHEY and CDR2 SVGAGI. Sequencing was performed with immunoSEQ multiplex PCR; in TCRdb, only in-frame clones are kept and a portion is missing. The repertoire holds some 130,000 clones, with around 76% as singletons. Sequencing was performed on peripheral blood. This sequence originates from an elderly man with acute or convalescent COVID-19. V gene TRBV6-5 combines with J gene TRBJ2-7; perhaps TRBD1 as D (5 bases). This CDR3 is CASRRQFSYEQYF. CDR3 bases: TGTGCCAGCAGACGACAGTTTTCCTACGAGCAGTACTTC.